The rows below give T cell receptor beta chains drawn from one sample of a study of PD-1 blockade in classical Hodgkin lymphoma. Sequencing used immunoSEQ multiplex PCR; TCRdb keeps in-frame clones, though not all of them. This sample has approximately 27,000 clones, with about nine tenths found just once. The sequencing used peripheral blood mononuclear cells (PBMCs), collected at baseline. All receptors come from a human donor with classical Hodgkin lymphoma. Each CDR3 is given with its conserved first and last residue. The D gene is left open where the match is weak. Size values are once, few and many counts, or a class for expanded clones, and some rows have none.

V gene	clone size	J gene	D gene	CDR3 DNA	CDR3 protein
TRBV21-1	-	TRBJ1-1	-	TGTGCCAACCAAGGCCAACTACAGAGGTGTAAGGCTTTCTTT	CANQGQLQRCKAFF
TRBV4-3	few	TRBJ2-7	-	TGCGCCAGCAGCCAAGATTACGGCTCCTACGAGCAGTACTTC	CASSQDYGSYEQYF
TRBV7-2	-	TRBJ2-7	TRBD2	TGTGCCAGCTCTAGCGGGGTGTCCTACGAGCAGTACTTC	CASSSGVSYEQYF
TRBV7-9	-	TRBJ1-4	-	TGTGCCAGCAGCTTAGAAAGGGGGGGCGCGAGCGAAAAACTGTTTTTT	CASSLERGGASEKLFF
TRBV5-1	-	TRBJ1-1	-	TGCGCCAGCAGCTTGAGGACAAACACTGAAGCTTTCTTT	CASSLRTNTEAFF
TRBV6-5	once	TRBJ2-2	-	TGTGCCAGCAGGACTAGTATTCACACCGGGGAGCTGTTTTTT	CASRTSIHTGELFF
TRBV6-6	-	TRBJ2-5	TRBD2	TGTGCCAGCACCGCCCTAGCGGGGGGGCCGAAGACCCAGTACTTC	CASTALAGGPKTQYF
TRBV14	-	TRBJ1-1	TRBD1	TGTGCCAGCAGCCAAGGAGGTACAGGGGGGGGAACTGAAGCTTTCTTT	CASSQGGTGGGTEAFF
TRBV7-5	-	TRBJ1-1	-	TGTGCCAGAAGTCACCCTTCGCCTCGGGACAGAGGCACTGAAGCTTTCTTT	CARSHPSPRDRGTEAFF
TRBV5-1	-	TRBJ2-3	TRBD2	TGCGCCAGCAGCTTAGCGGGGGGACGCACAGATACGCAGTATTTT	CASSLAGGRTDTQYF
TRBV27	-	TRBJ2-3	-	TGTGCCAGCAGTCGGACGGCGGGGCCTACAGATACGCAGTATTTT	CASSRTAGPTDTQYF
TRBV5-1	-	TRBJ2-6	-	TGCGCCAGCAGCTTGGCAGGATCAGGGGCCAACGTCCTGACTTTC	CASSLAGSGANVLTF
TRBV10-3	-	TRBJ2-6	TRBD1	TGTGCCACCCAGGGGGCTGGAGGGGCCAACGTCCTGACTTTC	CATQGAGGANVLTF
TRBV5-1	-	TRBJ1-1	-	TGCGCCAGCAGCTTGAGGGGGACCGGACGGAACCTTGAAGCTTTCTTT	CASSLRGTGRNLEAFF
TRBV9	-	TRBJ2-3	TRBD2	TGTGCCACCTCTAGCGGGGGGCCAGATACGCAGTATTTT	CATSSGGPDTQYF
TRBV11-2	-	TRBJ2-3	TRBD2	TGTGCCAGCAGCCTTGGGACTAGCGGGGGGGGCACAGATACGCAGTATTTT	CASSLGTSGGGTDTQYF
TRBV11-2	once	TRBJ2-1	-	TGTGCCAGCAGCCCCGCCCATGAGCAGTTCTTC	CASSPAHEQFF
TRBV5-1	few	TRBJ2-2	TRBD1	TGCGCCAGCAGGCCCGGGACAGCCAACACCGGGGAGCTGTTTTTT	CASRPGTANTGELFF
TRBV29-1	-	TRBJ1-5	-	TGCAGCGTTGTGGGGGACGGGAGCAATCAGCCCCAGCATTTT	CSVVGDGSNQPQHF
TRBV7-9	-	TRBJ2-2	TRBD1	TGTGCCATCACAGGGGGCGCGAACACCGGGGAGCTGTTTTTT	CAITGGANTGELFF
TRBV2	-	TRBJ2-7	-	TGTGCCAGCAGCCAGAGGGGATCCGGGACCTACGACCCTGAGCAGTACTTC	CASSQRGSGTYDPEQYF
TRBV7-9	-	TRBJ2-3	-	TGTGCCAGCAGCTCCGATGTTGATACGCAGTATTTT	CASSSDVDTQYF
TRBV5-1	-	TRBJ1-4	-	TGCGCCAGCAGCTTGTCAGGGGCTAATGAAAAACTGTTTTTT	CASSLSGANEKLFF
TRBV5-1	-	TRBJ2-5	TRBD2	TGCGCCAGCAGCCCGGGACTAGCGGGGGGAGAGACCCAGTACTTC	CASSPGLAGGETQYF
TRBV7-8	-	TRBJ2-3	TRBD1	TGTGCCAGCAGCTTAGGGCCAGGGGGAGATACGCAGTATTTT	CASSLGPGGDTQYF
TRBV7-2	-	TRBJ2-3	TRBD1	TGTGCCAGCAGCCCACGGGACAGGGGATTTACAGATACGCAGTATTTT	CASSPRDRGFTDTQYF
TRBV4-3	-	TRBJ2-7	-	TGCGCCAGCAGCCCGGATTTTGGGCTGTACGAGCAGTACTTC	CASSPDFGLYEQYF
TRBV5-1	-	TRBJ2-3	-	TGCGCCAGCAGCTTGGGTGGGAAACGGGCAGATACGCAGTATTTT	CASSLGGKRADTQYF
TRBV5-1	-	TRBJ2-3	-	TGCGCCAGCAGCCTATGGGGTTTGACAGATACGCAGTATTTT	CASSLWGLTDTQYF
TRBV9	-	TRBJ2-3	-	TGTGCCAGCAGCGTGGAGGTCACAGATACGCAGTATTTT	CASSVEVTDTQYF
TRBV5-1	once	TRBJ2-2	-	TGCGCCAGCAGCTTGGCCGGGACGAACACCGGGGAGCTGTTTTTT	CASSLAGTNTGELFF
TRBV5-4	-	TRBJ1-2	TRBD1	TGTGCCAGCAGCTTCGGGCAGGGGGATGGCTACACCTTC	CASSFGQGDGYTF
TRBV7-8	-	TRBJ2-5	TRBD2	TGTGCCAGCAGCCCGCGTAGCGGGAAGACGGTAGAGACCCAGTACTTC	CASSPRSGKTVETQYF
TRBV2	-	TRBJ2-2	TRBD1	TGTGCCAGCAGTGAGGGACAGGGTAACACCGGGGAGCTGTTTTTT	CASSEGQGNTGELFF
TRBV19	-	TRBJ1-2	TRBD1	TGTGCCAGCCTAAGACAGGGGGCAAATGGCTATGGCTACACCTTC	CASLRQGANGYGYTF
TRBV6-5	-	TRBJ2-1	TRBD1	TGTGCCAGCAGTCGACAGGGGGACAATGAGCAGTTCTTC	CASSRQGDNEQFF
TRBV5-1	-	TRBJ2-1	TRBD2	TGCGCCAGCAACCCTAGCGGGGGCAATGAGCAGTTCTTC	CASNPSGGNEQFF
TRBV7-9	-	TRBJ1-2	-	TGTGCCAGTAGCAGCCTTAGCTATGGCTACACCTTC	CASSSLSYGYTF
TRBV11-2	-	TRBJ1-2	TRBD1	TGTGCCAGCAGCTTGGGACAGGGGAACTATGGCTACACCTTC	CASSLGQGNYGYTF
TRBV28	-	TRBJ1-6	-	TGTGCCAGCAACTGGGAGGGTTCACCCCCCCACTTT	CASNWEGSPPHF
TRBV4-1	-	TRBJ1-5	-	TGCGCCAGCAGCCAAGTTTCAGAGGGTACACCCCAGCATTTT	CASSQVSEGTPQHF
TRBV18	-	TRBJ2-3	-	TGTGCCAGCTCACCGGGGGCACTAGCTGGCACAGATACGCAGTATTTT	CASSPGALAGTDTQYF
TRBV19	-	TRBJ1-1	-	TGTGCCAGTAGTACGGACAGAATGAACACTGAAGCTTTCTTT	CASSTDRMNTEAFF
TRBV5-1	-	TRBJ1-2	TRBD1	TGCGCCAGCAGCTTGGGTCCTATCTGGACAGGGAACTATGGCTACACCTTC	CASSLGPIWTGNYGYTF
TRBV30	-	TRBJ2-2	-	TGTGCCTGGACCCCTTTTAGGCCCCCCGGGGAGCTGTTTTTT	CAWTPFRPPGELFF
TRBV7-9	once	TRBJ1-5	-	TGTGCCAGCAGCTTAGGGGGGCAGTGGAACAATCAGCCCCAGCATTTT	CASSLGGQWNNQPQHF
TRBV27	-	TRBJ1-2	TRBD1	TGTGCCAGCAGTTTAGCTGGAAAAGGGGGCTACTATGGCTACACCTTC	CASSLAGKGGYYGYTF
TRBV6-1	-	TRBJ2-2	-	TGTGCCAGCAGCGGGGTGGGAGTCGGGGAGCTGTTTTTT	CASSGVGVGELFF
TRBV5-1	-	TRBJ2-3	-	TGCGCCAGCAGCTTGGCCGCAGATACGCAGTATTTT	CASSLAADTQYF
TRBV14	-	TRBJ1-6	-	TGTGCCAGCAGCCAAAGCTCCTATAATTCACCCCTCCACTTT	CASSQSSYNSPLHF
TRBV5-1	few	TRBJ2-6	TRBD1	TGCGCCAGCAGCTTGGGACAGGGGAGCTCTGGGGCCAACGTCCTGACTTTC	CASSLGQGSSGANVLTF
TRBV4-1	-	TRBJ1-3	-	TGCGCCAGCAGCCAAGGGGCTTATATCAGAGGGGGGCCTGGAAACACCATATATTTT	CASSQGAYIRGGPGNTIYF
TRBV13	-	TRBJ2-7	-	TGTGCCAGCAGCCCCCCCGACCTTTACGAGCAGTACTTC	CASSPPDLYEQYF